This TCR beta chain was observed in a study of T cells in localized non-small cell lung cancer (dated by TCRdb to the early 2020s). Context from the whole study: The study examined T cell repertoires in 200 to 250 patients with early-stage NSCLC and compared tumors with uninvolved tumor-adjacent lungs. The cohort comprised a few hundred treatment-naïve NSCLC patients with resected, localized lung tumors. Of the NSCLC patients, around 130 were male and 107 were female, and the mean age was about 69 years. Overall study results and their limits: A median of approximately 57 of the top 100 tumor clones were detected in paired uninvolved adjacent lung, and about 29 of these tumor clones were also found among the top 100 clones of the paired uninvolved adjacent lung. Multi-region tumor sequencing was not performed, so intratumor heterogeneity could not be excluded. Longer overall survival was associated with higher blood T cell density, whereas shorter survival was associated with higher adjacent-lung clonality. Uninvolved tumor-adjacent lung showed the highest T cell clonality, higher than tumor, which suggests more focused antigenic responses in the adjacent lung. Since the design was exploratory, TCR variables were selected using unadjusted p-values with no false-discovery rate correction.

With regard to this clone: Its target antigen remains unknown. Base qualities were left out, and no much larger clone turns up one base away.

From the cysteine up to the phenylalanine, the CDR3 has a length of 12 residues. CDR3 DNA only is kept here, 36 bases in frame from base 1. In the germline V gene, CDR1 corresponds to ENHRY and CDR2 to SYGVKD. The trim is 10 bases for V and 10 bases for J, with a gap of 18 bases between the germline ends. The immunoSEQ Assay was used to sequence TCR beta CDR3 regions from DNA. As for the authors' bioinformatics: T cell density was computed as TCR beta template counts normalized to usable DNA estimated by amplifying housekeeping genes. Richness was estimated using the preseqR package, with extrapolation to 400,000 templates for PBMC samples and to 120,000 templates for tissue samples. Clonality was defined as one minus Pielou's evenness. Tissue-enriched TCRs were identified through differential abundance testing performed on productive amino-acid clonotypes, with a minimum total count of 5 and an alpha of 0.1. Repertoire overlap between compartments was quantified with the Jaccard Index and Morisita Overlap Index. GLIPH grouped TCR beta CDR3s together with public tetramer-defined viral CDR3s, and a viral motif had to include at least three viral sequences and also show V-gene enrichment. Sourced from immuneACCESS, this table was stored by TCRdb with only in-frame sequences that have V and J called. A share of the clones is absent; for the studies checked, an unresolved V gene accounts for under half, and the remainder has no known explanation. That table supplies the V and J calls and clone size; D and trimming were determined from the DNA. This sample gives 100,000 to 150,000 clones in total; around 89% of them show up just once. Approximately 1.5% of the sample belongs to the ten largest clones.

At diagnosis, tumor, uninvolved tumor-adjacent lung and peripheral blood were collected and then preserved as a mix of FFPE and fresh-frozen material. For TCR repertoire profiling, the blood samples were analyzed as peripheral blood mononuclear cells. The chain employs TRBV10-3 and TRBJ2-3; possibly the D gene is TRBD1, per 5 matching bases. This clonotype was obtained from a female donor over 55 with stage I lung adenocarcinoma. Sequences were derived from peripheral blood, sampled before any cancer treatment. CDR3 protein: CATQSDFRAQYF. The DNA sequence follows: TGTGCCACCCAAAGCGACTTCAGGGCGCAGTATTTT.